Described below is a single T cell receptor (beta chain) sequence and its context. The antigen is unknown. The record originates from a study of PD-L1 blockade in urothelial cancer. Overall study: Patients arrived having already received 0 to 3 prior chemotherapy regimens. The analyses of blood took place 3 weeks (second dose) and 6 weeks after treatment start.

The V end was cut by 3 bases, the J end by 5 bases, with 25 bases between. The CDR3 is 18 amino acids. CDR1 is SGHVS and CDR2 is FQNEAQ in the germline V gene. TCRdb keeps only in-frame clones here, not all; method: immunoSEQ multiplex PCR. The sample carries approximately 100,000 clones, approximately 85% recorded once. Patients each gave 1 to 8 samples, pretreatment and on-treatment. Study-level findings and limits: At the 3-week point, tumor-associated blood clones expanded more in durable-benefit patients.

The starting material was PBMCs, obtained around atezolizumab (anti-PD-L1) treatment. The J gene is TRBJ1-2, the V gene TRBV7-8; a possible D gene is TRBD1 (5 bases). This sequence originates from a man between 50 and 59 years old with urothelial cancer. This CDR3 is CASSFDDEGAQDRYGYTF. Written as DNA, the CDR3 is TGTGCCAGCAGCTTCGACGACGAAGGGGCGCAGGATCGTTATGGCTACACCTTC.